A selection of T cell receptor beta chains follows, all from one sample in a study of graft-versus-host responses after intestinal transplantation. No antigen is known for these receptors. This table comes from immunoSEQ multiplex PCR, and its TCRdb copy is limited to in-frame clones, with some not included. This table holds about 86,000 clones, roughly 90% found once. The sample here was unstimulated CD8+ T cells sorted from spleen or lymph node cells, taken before intestinal transplant. These receptors were collected from a human donor who received an intestinal transplant. The CDR3 runs from the conserved cysteine through the conserved F or W. Fields, in order: V gene, clone size, CDR3 length, J gene, D gene, CDR3 DNA, CDR3 protein. The D gene is left open where the match is weak. Clone size is stated in some rows and not others, as once, few, many or a class when expanded.

v_call: TRBV6-5
clone_size: once
cdr3_length: 12
j_call: TRBJ1-1
d_call: -
cdr3_nt: TGTGCCAGCAGTTATGGAGGCACTGAAGCTTTCTTT
cdr3_aa: CASSYGGTEAFF

v_call: TRBV28
clone_size: -
cdr3_length: 15
j_call: TRBJ1-2
d_call: TRBD1
cdr3_nt: TGTGCCAGCAGTTTTGTATATTCAGGGGGCCTTGGCTACACCTTC
cdr3_aa: CASSFVYSGGLGYTF

v_call: TRBV2
clone_size: -
cdr3_length: 15
j_call: TRBJ2-2
d_call: -
cdr3_nt: TGTGCCAGCAGTGAATTATCAGGGGAGCCCGAGGAGCTGTTTTTT
cdr3_aa: CASSELSGEPEELFF

v_call: TRBV28
clone_size: -
cdr3_length: 16
j_call: TRBJ2-1
d_call: TRBD1
cdr3_nt: TGTGCCAGCAGCCCCCCGACAGGGCCGACCTACAATGAGCAGTTCTTC
cdr3_aa: CASSPPTGPTYNEQFF

v_call: TRBV7-9
clone_size: -
cdr3_length: 13
j_call: TRBJ2-7
d_call: -
cdr3_nt: TGTGCCAGCAGCTTAACCGACAGCTACGAGCAGTACTTC
cdr3_aa: CASSLTDSYEQYF

v_call: TRBV15
clone_size: -
cdr3_length: 19
j_call: TRBJ2-5
d_call: -
cdr3_nt: TGTGCCACCAGCAGAGTAGGGTTAACAGGGTCAAGCAGAAGAGAGACCCAGTACTTC
cdr3_aa: CATSRVGLTGSSRRETQYF

v_call: TRBV19
clone_size: -
cdr3_length: 14
j_call: TRBJ2-7
d_call: -
cdr3_nt: TGTGCCAGTAGTATAGATACGGGCTCCTACGAGCAGTACTTC
cdr3_aa: CASSIDTGSYEQYF

v_call: TRBV5-6
clone_size: -
cdr3_length: 14
j_call: TRBJ1-5
d_call: TRBD1
cdr3_nt: TGTGCCAGCAGCTTGGGGGACAGGAATCAGCCCCAGCATTTT
cdr3_aa: CASSLGDRNQPQHF

v_call: TRBV6-5
clone_size: once
cdr3_length: 13
j_call: TRBJ1-5
d_call: -
cdr3_nt: TGTGCCAGCAGGACTGGTAGCAATCAGCCCCAGCATTTT
cdr3_aa: CASRTGSNQPQHF

v_call: TRBV29-1
clone_size: -
cdr3_length: 17
j_call: TRBJ2-5
d_call: TRBD2
cdr3_nt: TGCAGCGTCCACCAGGCCTTTCTAGCGGGAGGAGGAGAGACCCAGTACTTC
cdr3_aa: CSVHQAFLAGGGETQYF

v_call: TRBV30
clone_size: -
cdr3_length: 15
j_call: TRBJ1-2
d_call: TRBD1
cdr3_nt: TGTGCCTGGAGCCCTCGGACAGGCTTTATCTATGGCTACACCTTC
cdr3_aa: CAWSPRTGFIYGYTF

v_call: TRBV4-1
clone_size: once
cdr3_length: 16
j_call: TRBJ2-5
d_call: -
cdr3_nt: TGCGCCAGCAGCCAAGAAGAGGGGGAGTACCAAGAGACCCAGTACTTC
cdr3_aa: CASSQEEGEYQETQYF

v_call: TRBV18
clone_size: -
cdr3_length: 14
j_call: TRBJ2-3
d_call: -
cdr3_nt: TGTGCCAGCTCACCAAATACAGGGATGGATACGCAGTATTTT
cdr3_aa: CASSPNTGMDTQYF

v_call: TRBV5-1
clone_size: -
cdr3_length: 18
j_call: TRBJ2-3
d_call: -
cdr3_nt: TGCGCCAGCAGCTTGGCTATCGTCCCGGGACTGAATACAGATACGCAGTATTTT
cdr3_aa: CASSLAIVPGLNTDTQYF

v_call: TRBV19
clone_size: -
cdr3_length: 16
j_call: TRBJ1-5
d_call: TRBD1
cdr3_nt: TGTGCCAGTAGCTTTGGGACAGGGGACAGCAATCAGCCCCAGCATTTT
cdr3_aa: CASSFGTGDSNQPQHF

v_call: TRBV7-6
clone_size: -
cdr3_length: 18
j_call: TRBJ1-2
d_call: -
cdr3_nt: TGTGCCAGCAGCCCTGGGGTGGCCGGGGGGATGGGCAAGTATGGCTACACCTTC
cdr3_aa: CASSPGVAGGMGKYGYTF

v_call: TRBV7-2
clone_size: -
cdr3_length: 16
j_call: TRBJ2-3
d_call: TRBD1
cdr3_nt: TGTGCCAGCAGCTTAGACCTCGGGACAGGGGTAGATACGCAGTATTTT
cdr3_aa: CASSLDLGTGVDTQYF

v_call: TRBV4-3
clone_size: -
cdr3_length: 14
j_call: TRBJ1-2
d_call: TRBD1
cdr3_nt: TGCGCCAGCAGCCAAGAACCGACAGGGTACGGCTACACCTTC
cdr3_aa: CASSQEPTGYGYTF

v_call: TRBV6-4
clone_size: -
cdr3_length: 11
j_call: TRBJ2-7
d_call: -
cdr3_nt: TGTGCCAGCAGTGTCAACTACGAGCAGTACTTC
cdr3_aa: CASSVNYEQYF

v_call: TRBV6-5
clone_size: once
cdr3_length: 11
j_call: TRBJ1-5
d_call: -
cdr3_nt: TGTGCCAGCACGAGCAATCAGCCCCAGCATTTT
cdr3_aa: CASTSNQPQHF

v_call: TRBV7-9
clone_size: -
cdr3_length: 16
j_call: TRBJ2-7
d_call: -
cdr3_nt: TGTGCCAGCAGCTTGGATACCGGGAACCGAGGCTACGAGCAGTACTTC
cdr3_aa: CASSLDTGNRGYEQYF

v_call: TRBV6-5
clone_size: -
cdr3_length: 16
j_call: TRBJ2-7
d_call: TRBD2
cdr3_nt: TGTGCCAGCAGTTACTCTCTAGCGGGAGAATCCTACGAGCAGTACTTC
cdr3_aa: CASSYSLAGESYEQYF

v_call: TRBV5-4
clone_size: once
cdr3_length: 13
j_call: TRBJ2-7
d_call: -
cdr3_nt: TGTGCCAGCAGCTTAGTCAGCTCCTACGAGCAGTACTTC
cdr3_aa: CASSLVSSYEQYF

v_call: TRBV6-4
clone_size: once
cdr3_length: 14
j_call: TRBJ2-1
d_call: -
cdr3_nt: TGTGCCAGCAGTGACACGGAGGGGAAGGGTGAGCAGTTCTTC
cdr3_aa: CASSDTEGKGEQFF

v_call: TRBV29-1
clone_size: -
cdr3_length: 11
j_call: TRBJ2-7
d_call: -
cdr3_nt: TGCAGCGTCCTCAGGGATTACGAGCAGTACTTC
cdr3_aa: CSVLRDYEQYF

v_call: TRBV7-8
clone_size: -
cdr3_length: 17
j_call: TRBJ2-5
d_call: -
cdr3_nt: TGTGCCAGCAGCCTCCCGGTTCTCGGGACACTTCAAGAGACCCAGTACTTC
cdr3_aa: CASSLPVLGTLQETQYF

v_call: TRBV10-1
clone_size: -
cdr3_length: 13
j_call: TRBJ2-3
d_call: -
cdr3_nt: TGCGCCAGCAGGGCCGCGGGCACAGATACGCAGTATTTT
cdr3_aa: CASRAAGTDTQYF

v_call: TRBV5-1
clone_size: -
cdr3_length: 15
j_call: TRBJ2-7
d_call: -
cdr3_nt: TGCGCCAGCAGCTTGGACAGGGTGAGCTCCTACGAGCAGTACTTC
cdr3_aa: CASSLDRVSSYEQYF

v_call: TRBV14
clone_size: -
cdr3_length: 13
j_call: TRBJ1-2
d_call: -
cdr3_nt: TGTGCCAGCAGCCTTCGTGGCAGCTATGGCTACACCTTC
cdr3_aa: CASSLRGSYGYTF

v_call: TRBV6-5
clone_size: -
cdr3_length: 16
j_call: TRBJ2-5
d_call: -
cdr3_nt: TGTGCCAGCAGTTACTCGCATTATAGTAGCGGAGAGACCCAGTACTTC
cdr3_aa: CASSYSHYSSGETQYF

v_call: TRBV10-2
clone_size: -
cdr3_length: 16
j_call: TRBJ2-3
d_call: TRBD2
cdr3_nt: TGCGCCAGCAATCCGGGGACTAGCGGATTCACAGATACGCAGTATTTT
cdr3_aa: CASNPGTSGFTDTQYF

v_call: TRBV19
clone_size: -
cdr3_length: 12
j_call: TRBJ1-5
d_call: -
cdr3_nt: TGTGCCAGCCGGTATAGCAATCAGCCCCAGCATTTT
cdr3_aa: CASRYSNQPQHF

v_call: TRBV6-5
clone_size: -
cdr3_length: 14
j_call: TRBJ2-1
d_call: TRBD2
cdr3_nt: TGTGCCAGCAGCTGGACTAGCGGACACAATGAGCAGTTCTTC
cdr3_aa: CASSWTSGHNEQFF

v_call: TRBV5-6
clone_size: few
cdr3_length: 12
j_call: TRBJ1-1
d_call: -
cdr3_nt: TGTGCCAGCAGCTTAGGATCCGGGGGAGCTTTCTTT
cdr3_aa: CASSLGSGGAFF

v_call: TRBV30
clone_size: once
cdr3_length: 15
j_call: TRBJ1-1
d_call: -
cdr3_nt: TGTGCCTGGAGTGTAAGGGGGACGATTTGGACTGAAGCTTTCTTT
cdr3_aa: CAWSVRGTIWTEAFF

v_call: TRBV19
clone_size: -
cdr3_length: 14
j_call: TRBJ2-7
d_call: TRBD1
cdr3_nt: TGTGCCAGTAGTACCCTCGGACAGGATTACGAGCAGTACTTC
cdr3_aa: CASSTLGQDYEQYF

v_call: TRBV10-2
clone_size: -
cdr3_length: 14
j_call: TRBJ2-1
d_call: TRBD2
cdr3_nt: TGCGCCAGCAGGGTGGCGGGGGGTGGGAATGAGCAGTTCTTC
cdr3_aa: CASRVAGGGNEQFF

v_call: TRBV4-3
clone_size: -
cdr3_length: 19
j_call: TRBJ2-7
d_call: -
cdr3_nt: TGCGCCAGCAGCCAAGATTTGGAGTTAGAGGGCCTCAACCTCTACGAGCAGTACTTC
cdr3_aa: CASSQDLELEGLNLYEQYF

v_call: TRBV7-8
clone_size: -
cdr3_length: 17
j_call: TRBJ2-1
d_call: -
cdr3_nt: TGTGCCAGCAGCTTAGGGGACACCGCTTTTATTTACAATGAGCAGTTCTTC
cdr3_aa: CASSLGDTAFIYNEQFF

v_call: TRBV4-1
clone_size: few
cdr3_length: 15
j_call: TRBJ1-1
d_call: -
cdr3_nt: TGCGCCAGCAGCCAAGGAAGGGGGATGAGCACTGAAGCTTTCTTT
cdr3_aa: CASSQGRGMSTEAFF